This T cell receptor (beta chain) was captured by sequencing in a study of T cell responses to AZD1222 COVID-19 vaccine. Study-level results: Increased Spike-specific TCR breadth and depth were observed after two AZD1222 doses. Repertoire collection took place solely once the T cell response had peaked.

In the case of this clone: The antigen remains unidentified.

Second-dose schedules of about 4 or about 12 weeks were combined. Sequencing used immunoSEQ multiplex PCR; TCRdb keeps in-frame clones, though not all of them. The sample lists some 130,000 clones; roughly 93% were seen once. The clonotype originates from an adult who received the AZD1222 COVID-19 vaccine. The material was peripheral blood, obtained 28 days after the second AZD1222 dose.

The CDR3 DNA follows: TGCGCCAGCAGCTTTCGACTCGACGGCCTAGGCAATGAGCAGTTCTTC. Protein product: CASSFRLDGLGNEQFF. This chain joins TRBV5-1 and TRBJ2-1; D ambiguous. The CDR3 extends over 16 amino acids. V gave up 2 bases and J gave up 6 bases, with 18 bases separating them. CDR1 is SGHRS, CDR2 YFSETQ, per germline. The complete variable domain, with remaining parts taken from reference TRBV5-1 and TRBJ2-1, reads KAGVTQTPRYLIKTRGQQVTLSCSPISGHRSVSWYQQTPGQGLQFLFEYFSETQRNKGNFPGRFSGRQFSNSRSEMNVSTLELGDSALYLCASSFRLDGLGNEQFFGPGTRLTVL.